This TCR beta chain was observed in a study of blood T cell repertoires in COVID-19. Study-wide context: Sources were T cells, B-cell-depleted T cells, or PBMCs; the material itself was cDNA or gDNA.

The CDR3 has 16 amino acids. The V and J ends lost 4 bases and 1 base respectively, with 15 bases between them. CDR1 and CDR2 from the germline V gene are SGHNT and YYREEE (reference sequence). Using immunoSEQ multiplex PCR, the repertoire was profiled, and TCRdb retains in-frame clones only, with some absent. The table has about 200,000 clones, about 88% seen once. J is TRBJ1-3 and V is TRBV5-4, with a possible D match to TRBD1 (5 bases). Sequenced input: peripheral blood. The receptor comes from a man in his fifties with COVID-19, enrolled during active disease. This CDR3 is CASSRGGLDSGNTIYF. The CDR3 bases are TGTGCCAGCAGCCGGGGGGGGTTGGATTCTGGAAACACCATATATTTT.